This T cell receptor (beta chain) derives from a study of cytomegalovirus exposure and HLA in healthy donors. As to this clone: The antigen remains undetermined.

Germline V gene data show CDR1 as SGHKS and CDR2 as YYEKEE (reference sequence). Unmatched junction bases numbered 5, after V lost 5 bases and J lost 2 bases. This CDR3 comprises 16 residues. Data came from immunoSEQ multiplex PCR; TCRdb stores just in-frame clones and leaves some out. The profile shows about 110,000 clones, approximately 85% of them singletons. Broader study findings: Reports showed the classifier diagnosing cytomegalovirus status with high specificity and sensitivity. The investigators catalogued 180 or so TCR beta chains as cytomegalovirus-associated. A few of the chains that were CMV-associated were confirmed in vitro to be specific for CMV antigens.

V usage is TRBV5-5 and J usage is TRBJ2-2, with 11 bases identical to TRBD1. The sequencing input was PBMCs. This clonotype originated in a young woman in good health and CMV-seronegative. The CDR3 protein is CASRPWTGGNTGELFF. The CDR3 nucleotides read TGTGCCAGCAGACCTTGGACAGGGGGCAACACCGGGGAGCTGTTTTTT.